These 28 T cell receptor beta chains were sequenced from one sample in a study of technical replicates of blood from four donors. Using immunoSEQ multiplex PCR, the repertoire was profiled, and TCRdb retains in-frame clones only, with some absent. The table lists roughly 80,000 clones, roughly 94% of them singletons. Sequenced input: T cells isolated from PBMCs. These receptors were collected from a human donor in good health.

The genes are TRBV28 and TRBJ2-1; weak D call: TRBD2 (6 bases). Germline CDR1 is MDHEN and CDR2 is SYDVKM. The CDR3 contains 16 residues. V dropped 3 bases and J dropped 3 bases, with 15 bases sitting between them. This CDR3 reads CASSFWGEDDYNEQFF. DNA of the CDR3: TGTGCCAGCAGTTTTTGGGGGGAGGACGACTACAATGAGCAGTTCTTC.

The chain combines TRBV13 with TRBJ2-5; 12 nucleotides line up with TRBD2. From germline, CDR1 is PRHDT and CDR2 FYEKMQ (reference sequence). This CDR3 is built from 15 residues. The V gene end was trimmed by 4 bases and the J gene end by 5 bases; junction bases not matched to a gene: 5. The CDR3 DNA reads TGTGCCAGCAGCTATTACACTAGCGGGAGGGAGACCCAGTACTTC. Protein product: CASSYYTSGRETQYF.

The chain couples TRBV27 to TRBJ1-4, with TRBD1 matching over 8 bases. The CDR3 runs to 14 residues. Germline values: CDR1 MNHEY, CDR2 SMNVEV (reference sequence). Losses at the gene ends were 3 bases for V and 4 bases for J; bases not matched to a gene: 1. DNA of the CDR3: TGTGCCAGCAGTTTCACAGGGGGTAATGAAAAACTGTTTTTT. It translates to CASSFTGGNEKLFF.

V gene TRBV7-8 combines with J gene TRBJ2-7, with D perhaps TRBD2 (6 bases). The CDR3 sequence is 15 residues long. The germline V gene has CDR1 SGHVS and CDR2 FQNEAQ. Trimming stripped 4 bases from V and 6 bases from J, with 19 bases between. This chain's CDR3 is CASSWGLRTGVEQYF. In DNA, the CDR3 is TGTGCCAGCAGCTGGGGCCTACGGACGGGGGTCGAGCAGTACTTC.

This chain connects TRBV5-6 to TRBJ1-2; 9 bases fit TRBD1. The CDR3 spans 16 residues. The junction had 7 bases not matched to a gene; V was cut back by 2 bases and J by 2 bases. From germline, CDR1 is SGHDT and CDR2 YYEEEE. The CDR3: CASSLSDRGGNYGYTF. Written as DNA, the CDR3 is TGTGCCAGCAGCTTATCCGACAGGGGGGGAAACTATGGCTACACCTTC.

In this sample, this clone turned up once. At one end the junction does not follow the germline gene, possibly because of a read error. V usage is TRBV7-2 and J usage is TRBJ2-3; 11 nucleotides match TRBD2. CDR3 length: 14 amino acids. Germline V gene data show CDR1 as SGHTA and CDR2 as FQGNSA. The chain's CDR3 is CASRLAGGADTQYF. CDR3 coding DNA: TGTGCCAGCAGGTTAGCGGGAGGGGCAGATACGCAGTATTTT.

This clone has just one count. The V call is TRBV27, the J call TRBJ1-4; no clear D gene. With 2 bases removed from V and 0 bases from J, the gap between germline ends came to 7 bases. Per the germline V gene, CDR1 is MNHEY and CDR2 is SMNVEV (reference sequence). This CDR3 has 15 amino acids. Written as DNA, the CDR3 is TGTGCCAGCAGTTTAGCGCTAGCAACTAATGAAAAACTGTTTTTT. It encodes CASSLALATNEKLFF.

The chain uses TRBV11-2 and TRBJ1-4; tentative D call: TRBD1 (5 bases). The V gene's germline CDR1 is SGHAT and CDR2 FQNNGV. The CDR3 extends over 14 amino acids. Trimming removed 9 bases at V and 2 bases at J, with 13 bases between. The CDR3 bases are TGTGCCAGTAAGCGGGGCTTTACTAATGAAAAACTGTTTTTT. The encoded protein is CASKRGFTNEKLFF.

V gene TRBV5-1 combines with J gene TRBJ2-7; perhaps TRBD1 as D (6 bases). CDR3 length: 16 residues. The germline V gene encodes CDR1 SGHRS and CDR2 YFSETQ. V lost 5 bases, J lost 1 base, and 19 bases lay in between. Here the CDR3 DNA reads TGCGCCAGCAGTCCTATCCGGGACAACCCTTCCTACGAGCAGTACTTC. As protein: CASSPIRDNPSYEQYF.

The V gene is TRBV6-6, the J gene TRBJ1-5, with 10 bases identical to TRBD1. V dropped 0 bases and J dropped 7; count of bases not matched to a gene: 3. There are 15 residues in the CDR3. The V gene's germline CDR1 is MNHNY and CDR2 SVGAGI (reference sequence). Here the CDR3 DNA reads TGTGCCAGCAGTTACTCGGACAGGGGGGACCAGCCCCAGCATTTT. Its protein product is CASSYSDRGDQPQHF.

The chain combines TRBV5-1 with TRBJ2-3; D unclear. Germline CDR1 is SGHRS and CDR2 is YFSETQ. The CDR3 contains 12 residues. V gave up 3 bases and J gave up 4 bases, with 6 bases separating them. The CDR3 here is CASSSKPDTQYF. The CDR3 DNA sequence: TGCGCCAGCAGCTCGAAGCCAGATACGCAGTATTTT.

The chain couples TRBV5-1 to TRBJ2-1, with D unresolved. The CDR3 is 12 amino acids. The germline CDR1 and CDR2 sequences are SGHRS and YFSETQ. Trimming removed 2 bases at V and 8 bases at J, with 8 bases between. The CDR3 DNA reads TGCGCCAGCAGCTTCCCTTCCGATGAGCAGTTCTTC. Amino acids: CASSFPSDEQFF.

This clone was picked up one time. The chain employs TRBV2 and TRBJ2-3; D gene unclear. The CDR3 totals 17 residues. The V gene lost 2 bases and the J gene lost 2 bases, with 17 bases spanning the gap. Germline loops: CDR1 SNHLY, CDR2 FYNNEI. The CDR3 nucleotides read TGTGCCAGCAGTGAAATCCCACTTAGTACGTCCACAGATACGCAGTATTTT. This sequence encodes CASSEIPLSTSTDTQYF.

About this clone: Other DNA sequences from this sample encode an identical CDR3 as well. The V gene is TRBV15, the J gene TRBJ1-4, with 7 bases matching TRBD1. The CDR3 is 14 residues long. Germline CDR1 reads LNHNV; CDR2 reads YYDKDF (reference sequence). Germline trimming cut 3 bases from V and 3 bases from J; bases unmatched to any gene: 1. The chain's CDR3 is CATSRGQPNEKLFF. The CDR3, as DNA: TGTGCCACCAGCAGGGGACAGCCTAATGAAAAACTGTTTTTT.

This chain connects TRBV11-3 to TRBJ2-7, with D tentatively TRBD2 (6 bases). CDR3 length: 15 residues. Trimming took off 5 bases at V and 5 bases at J, with 19 bases between the two ends. The germline V gene encodes CDR1 SGHNT and CDR2 YENEEA. The CDR3 DNA sequence: TGTGCCAGCAGCCCACCCCCGGGGAGGAGGAACGAGCAGTACTTC. Protein product: CASSPPPGRRNEQYF.

The V gene is TRBV9, the J gene TRBJ2-7; 10 nucleotides line up with TRBD2. This CDR3 is built from 17 residues. Germline CDR1 reads SGDLS; CDR2 reads YYNGEE. V gave up 0 bases and J gave up 0 bases; unmatched junction bases: 6. CDR3 bases: TGTGCCAGCAGCGTAGGGTCTAGCGGGAGCAGCTCCTACGAGCAGTACTTC. Residues: CASSVGSSGSSSYEQYF.

V usage is TRBV29-1 and J usage is TRBJ1-2; D gene uncertain. This CDR3 contains 13 residues. The V end was cut by 4 bases, the J end by 3 bases, with 12 bases between. CDR1 and CDR2 (germline): SQVTM, ANQGSEA. For the CDR3, the DNA is TGCAGCGTTGTGTCTGGCACCGACTATGGCTACACCTTC. This gives the protein CSVVSGTDYGYTF.

The chain is built from TRBV29-1 and TRBJ2-1; D is unclear. V lost 2 bases and J 14 bases, leaving 13 bases between the germline ends. The CDR3 totals 11 residues. CDR1 is SQVTM, CDR2 ANQGSEA, per germline. The CDR3 nucleotides read TGCAGCGTTGAAACCTCTTTAAGAGAGTTCTTC. Translated: CSVETSLREFF.

In DNA, the CDR3 is TGTGCCAGCAGTGAAAGCAGGGGTTACGAGCAGTACTTC. Translated: CASSESRGYEQYF. This sequence joins TRBV2 and TRBJ2-7; D perhaps matches TRBD1 (6 bases). CDR3 length: 13 amino acids. With 2 bases removed from V and 4 bases from J, the gap between germline ends came to 9 bases. Germline V gene data show CDR1 as SNHLY and CDR2 as FYNNEI.

The J gene is TRBJ2-7, the V gene TRBV6-5; no firm D call. The CDR3 length is 13 residues. The germline CDR1 and CDR2 sequences are MNHEY and SVGAGI. The ends were cut back, 7 bases at V and 0 bases at J, with 10 bases in the middle. The CDR3 nucleotides are TGTGCCAGCACCTCAGGCAGCTCCTACGAGCAGTACTTC. This codes for CASTSGSSYEQYF.

The CDR3: CASSEVLGAHWGDTQYF. The CDR3 coding sequence is TGTGCCAGCAGTGAAGTATTGGGGGCGCATTGGGGAGATACGCAGTATTTT. The rearrangement links TRBV6-1 to TRBJ2-3, with a possible D match to TRBD1 (6 bases). Trimming took 1 base from V and 5 from J, leaving 19 bases between them. CDR3 size: 17 residues. Per germline, CDR1 MNHNS and CDR2 SASEGT.

The chain combines TRBV9 with TRBJ2-7; 7 bases fit TRBD1. Trimming at V came to 4 bases and at J to 4 bases, leaving 5 bases not matched to a gene. This CDR3 contains 13 residues. CDR1 is SGDLS, CDR2 YYNGEE, per germline. For the CDR3, the DNA is TGTGCCAGCAGCCCACAGGGGAGATACGAGCAGTACTTC. Protein: CASSPQGRYEQYF.

The gene calls are TRBV19 and TRBJ1-2; no clear D. The germline V gene encodes CDR1 LNHDA and CDR2 SQIVND (reference sequence). With 5 bases removed from V and 4 bases from J, the gap between germline ends came to 14 bases. This CDR3 region has 14 residues. The CDR3 nucleotides read TGTGCCAGTAGTCGCGGATTTTCGAGCTATGGCTACACCTTC. Amino acid sequence: CASSRGFSSYGYTF.

This chain links TRBV9 with TRBJ2-5; D gene uncertain. CDR1 is SGDLS, CDR2 YYNGEE, per germline. This CDR3 has 13 residues. V lost 0 bases to trimming and J lost 1 base, with 4 bases between them. CDR3 sequence: CASSVAPQETQYF. CDR3 coding DNA: TGTGCCAGCAGCGTAGCTCCCCAAGAGACCCAGTACTTC.

This chain links TRBV5-4 with TRBJ2-1, with TRBD2 matching 8 bases. The germline V gene encodes CDR1 SGHNT and CDR2 YYREEE (reference sequence). V lost 1 base and J lost 5; bases outside the gene matches: 11. The CDR3 consists of 17 residues. CDR3 bases: TGTGCCAGCAGCTTGAGGGCCGTAGCGGGATCGAACAATGAGCAGTTCTTC. Amino acid sequence: CASSLRAVAGSNNEQFF. Variable domain in full (rest from reference TRBV5-4 and TRBJ2-1): ETGVTQSPTHLIKTRGQQVTLRCSSQSGHNTVSWYQQALGQGPQFIFQYYREEENGRGNFPPRFSGLQFPNYSSELNVNALELDDSALYLCASSLRAVAGSNNEQFFGPGTRLTVL.

The chain joins TRBV27 to TRBJ1-2; unclear D gene. The germline V gene has CDR1 MNHEY and CDR2 SMNVEV (reference sequence). V shed 4 bases and J shed 0 bases, with 6 bases lying between them. The length of the CDR3 is 13 residues. CDR3 DNA sequence: TGTGCCAGCAGTTGGAGAGCTAACTATGGCTACACCTTC. Amino acids: CASSWRANYGYTF.

V gene TRBV15 combines with J gene TRBJ1-1; D is unclear. This CDR3 spans 13 amino acids. Germline loops: CDR1 LNHNV, CDR2 YYDKDF (reference sequence). In nucleotides, the CDR3 is TGTGCTACAAAGGGAGCAGACCGGACTGAAGCTTTCTTT. It is translated as CATKGADRTEAFF.

V gene TRBV18 combines with J gene TRBJ1-4, with 8 bases fitting TRBD1. Germline-derived CDR1 and CDR2 are KGHSH and LQKENI. Trimming at V came to 8 bases and at J to 2 bases, leaving 4 bases not matched to a gene. There are 14 residues in the CDR3. The DNA for the CDR3 is TGTGCCAGCACCCGACAGGGGACTAATGAAAAACTGTTTTTT. Protein: CASTRQGTNEKLFF.